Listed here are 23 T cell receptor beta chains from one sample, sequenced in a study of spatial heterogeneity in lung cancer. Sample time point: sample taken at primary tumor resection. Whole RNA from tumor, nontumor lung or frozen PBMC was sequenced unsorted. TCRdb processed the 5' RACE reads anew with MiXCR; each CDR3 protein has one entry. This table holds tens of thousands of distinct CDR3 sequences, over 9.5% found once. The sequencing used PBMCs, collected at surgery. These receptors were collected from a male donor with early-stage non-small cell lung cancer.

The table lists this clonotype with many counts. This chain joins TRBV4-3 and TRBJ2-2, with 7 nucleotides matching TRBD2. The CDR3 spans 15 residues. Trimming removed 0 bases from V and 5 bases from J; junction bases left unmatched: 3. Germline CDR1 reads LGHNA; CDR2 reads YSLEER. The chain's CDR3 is CASSQEASGTGELFF. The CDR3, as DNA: TGCGCCAGCAGCCAAGAGGCTAGCGGAACCGGGGAGCTGTTTTTT.

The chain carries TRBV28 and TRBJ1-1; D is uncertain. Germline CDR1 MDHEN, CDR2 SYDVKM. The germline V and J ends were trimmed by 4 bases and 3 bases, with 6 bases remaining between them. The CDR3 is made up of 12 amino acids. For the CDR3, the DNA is TGTGCCAGCAGTTCGGTAGACACTGAAGCTTTCTTT. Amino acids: CASSSVDTEAFF. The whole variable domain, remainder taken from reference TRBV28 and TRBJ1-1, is DVKVTQSSRYLVKRTGEKVFLECVQDMDHENMFWYRQDPGLGLRLIYFSYDVKMKEKGDIPEGYSVSREKKERFSLILESASTNQTSMYLCASSSVDTEAFFGQGTRLTVV.

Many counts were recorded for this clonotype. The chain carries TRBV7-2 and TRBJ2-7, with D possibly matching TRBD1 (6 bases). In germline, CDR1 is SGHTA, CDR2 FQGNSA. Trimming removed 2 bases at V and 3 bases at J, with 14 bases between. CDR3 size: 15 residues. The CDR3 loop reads CASSLSVQGYYEQYF. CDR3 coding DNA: TGTGCCAGCAGCTTATCCGTACAGGGATACTACGAGCAGTACTTC.

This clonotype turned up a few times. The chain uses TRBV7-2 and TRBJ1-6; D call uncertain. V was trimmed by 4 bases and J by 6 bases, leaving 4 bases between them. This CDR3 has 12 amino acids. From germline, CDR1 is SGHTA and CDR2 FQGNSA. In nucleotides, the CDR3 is TGTGCCAGCAGCTCATCTAATTCACCCCTCCACTTT. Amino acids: CASSSSNSPLHF.

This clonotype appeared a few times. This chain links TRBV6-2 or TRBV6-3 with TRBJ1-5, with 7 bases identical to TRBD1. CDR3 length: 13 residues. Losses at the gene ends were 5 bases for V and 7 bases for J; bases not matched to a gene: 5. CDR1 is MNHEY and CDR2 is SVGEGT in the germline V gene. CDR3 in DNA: TGTGCCAGCAGTAAGACAGGGCCGCAGCCCCAGCATTTT. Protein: CASSKTGPQPQHF.

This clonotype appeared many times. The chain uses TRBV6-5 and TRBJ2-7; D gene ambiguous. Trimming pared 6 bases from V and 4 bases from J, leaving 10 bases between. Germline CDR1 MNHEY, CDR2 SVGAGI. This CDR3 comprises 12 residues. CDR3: CASSDLRYEQYF. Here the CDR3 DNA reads TGTGCCAGCAGCGATCTGAGGTACGAGCAGTACTTC.

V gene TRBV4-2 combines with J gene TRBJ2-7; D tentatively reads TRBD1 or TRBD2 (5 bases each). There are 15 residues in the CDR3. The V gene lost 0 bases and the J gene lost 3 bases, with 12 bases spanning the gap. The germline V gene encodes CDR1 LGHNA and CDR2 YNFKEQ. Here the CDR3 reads CASSQDLGTFYEQYF. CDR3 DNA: TGTGCCAGCAGCCAAGATTTGGGGACCTTCTACGAGCAGTACTTC.

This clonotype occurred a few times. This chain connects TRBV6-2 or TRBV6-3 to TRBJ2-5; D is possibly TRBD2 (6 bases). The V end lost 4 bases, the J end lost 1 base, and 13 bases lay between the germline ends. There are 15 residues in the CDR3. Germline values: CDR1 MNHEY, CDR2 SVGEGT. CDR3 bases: TGTGCCAGCAGTTGGACCGGGACTCCCCAAGAGACCCAGTACTTC. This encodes CASSWTGTPQETQYF.

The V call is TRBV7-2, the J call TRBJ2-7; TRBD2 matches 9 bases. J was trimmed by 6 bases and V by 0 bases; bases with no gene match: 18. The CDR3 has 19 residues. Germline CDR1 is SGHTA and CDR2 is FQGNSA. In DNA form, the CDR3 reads TGTGCCAGCAGCTTAGCGTCCCTTCTCCAGCGGGGGGCCCCCGCCGAGCAGTACTTC. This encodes CASSLASLLQRGAPAEQYF. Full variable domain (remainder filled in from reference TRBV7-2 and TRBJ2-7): GAGVSQSPSNKVTEKGKDVELRCDPISGHTALYWYRQSLGQGLEFLIYFQGNSAPDKSGLPSDRFSAERTGGSVSTLTIQRTQQEDSAVYLCASSLASLLQRGAPAEQYFGPGTRLTVT.

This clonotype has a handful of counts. For the CDR3, the DNA is TGTGCCAGCATACCGAACTTTGCTACTAGCGGGGGGGCCGAGACAGATACGCAGTATTTT. This codes for CASIPNFATSGGAETDTQYF. The V gene is TRBV7-2, the J gene TRBJ2-3; TRBD2 aligns across 13 bases. The CDR3 is made up of 20 amino acids. After removal of 7 bases from V and 3 bases from J, the junction contained 19 bases not matched to a gene. The germline V gene encodes CDR1 SGHTA and CDR2 FQGNSA.

The CDR3 DNA sequence: TGTGCCAGCAGCCCGGACCGAACGACCCAGTACTTC. Encoded protein: CASSPDRTTQYF. This chain uses TRBV7-2 with TRBJ2-5; D unresolved. The V and J ends lost 5 bases and 7 bases respectively, with 11 bases between them. The CDR3 has 12 amino acids. Germline-derived CDR1 and CDR2 are SGHTA and FQGNSA.

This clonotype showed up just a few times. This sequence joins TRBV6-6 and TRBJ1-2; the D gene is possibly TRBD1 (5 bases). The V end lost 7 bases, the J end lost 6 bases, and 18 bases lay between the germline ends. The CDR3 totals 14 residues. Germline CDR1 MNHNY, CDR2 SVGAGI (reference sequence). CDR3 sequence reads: CASTSRGQGDGYTF. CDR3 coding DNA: TGTGCCAGCACTAGTCGGGGTCAGGGCGATGGCTACACCTTC.

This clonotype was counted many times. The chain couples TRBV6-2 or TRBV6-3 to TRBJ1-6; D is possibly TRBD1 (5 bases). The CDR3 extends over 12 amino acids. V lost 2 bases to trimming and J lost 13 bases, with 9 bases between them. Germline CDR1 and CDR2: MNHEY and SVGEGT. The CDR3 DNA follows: TGTGCCAGCAGTTACGGGACTTCGCCCCTCCACTTT. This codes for CASSYGTSPLHF.

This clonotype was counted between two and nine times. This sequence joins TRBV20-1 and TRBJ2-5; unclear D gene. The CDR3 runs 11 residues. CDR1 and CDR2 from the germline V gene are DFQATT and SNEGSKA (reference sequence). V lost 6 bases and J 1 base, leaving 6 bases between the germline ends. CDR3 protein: CSASAQETQYF. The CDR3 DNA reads TGCAGTGCCAGCGCCCAAGAGACCCAGTACTTC.

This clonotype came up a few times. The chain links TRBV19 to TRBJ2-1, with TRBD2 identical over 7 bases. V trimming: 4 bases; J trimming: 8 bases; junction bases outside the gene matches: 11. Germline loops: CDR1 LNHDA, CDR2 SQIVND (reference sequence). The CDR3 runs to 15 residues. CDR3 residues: CASSSGTTYPDEQFF. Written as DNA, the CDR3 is TGTGCCAGTAGTAGCGGGACTACCTACCCTGATGAGCAGTTCTTC.

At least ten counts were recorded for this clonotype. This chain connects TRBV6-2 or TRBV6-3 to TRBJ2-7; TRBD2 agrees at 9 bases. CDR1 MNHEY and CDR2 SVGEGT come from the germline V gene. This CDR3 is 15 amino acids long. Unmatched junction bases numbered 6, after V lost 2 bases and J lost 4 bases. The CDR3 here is CASSYRSGGRYEQYF. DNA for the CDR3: TGTGCCAGCAGTTACCGGAGCGGGGGGAGATACGAGCAGTACTTC.

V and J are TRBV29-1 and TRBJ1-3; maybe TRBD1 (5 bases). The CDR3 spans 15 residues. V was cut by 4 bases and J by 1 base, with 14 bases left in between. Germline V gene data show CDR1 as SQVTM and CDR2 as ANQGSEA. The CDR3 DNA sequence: TGCAGCGTTGTTGTTAGGGGAGGATCTGGAAACACCATATATTTT. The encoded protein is CSVVVRGGSGNTIYF. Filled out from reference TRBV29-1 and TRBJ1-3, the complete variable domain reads SAVISQKPSRDICQRGTSLTIQCQVDSQVTMMFWYRQQPGQSLTLIATANQGSEATYESGFVIDKFPISRPNLTFSTLTVSNMSPEDSSIYLCSVVVRGGSGNTIYFGEGSWLTVV.

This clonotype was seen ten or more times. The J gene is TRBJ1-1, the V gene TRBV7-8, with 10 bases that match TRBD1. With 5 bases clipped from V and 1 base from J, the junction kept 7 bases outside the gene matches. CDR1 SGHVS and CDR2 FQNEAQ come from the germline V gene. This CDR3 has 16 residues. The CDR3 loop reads CASSLRDRGSNTEAFF. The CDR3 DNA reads TGTGCCAGCAGCCTACGGGACAGGGGATCGAACACTGAAGCTTTCTTT.

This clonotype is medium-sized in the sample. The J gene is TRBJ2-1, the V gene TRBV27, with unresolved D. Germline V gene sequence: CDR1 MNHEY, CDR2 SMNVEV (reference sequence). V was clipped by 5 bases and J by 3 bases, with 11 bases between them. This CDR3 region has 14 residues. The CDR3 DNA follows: TGTGCCAGCAGTCTAGTTACAAGCTACAATGAGCAGTTCTTC. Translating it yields CASSLVTSYNEQFF.

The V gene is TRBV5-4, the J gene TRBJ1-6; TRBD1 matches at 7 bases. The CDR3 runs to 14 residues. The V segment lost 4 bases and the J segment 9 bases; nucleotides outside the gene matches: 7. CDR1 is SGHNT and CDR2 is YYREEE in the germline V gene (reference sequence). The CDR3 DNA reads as TGTGCCAGCAGCCCAGACAGGGCCGGTTCACCCCTCCACTTT. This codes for CASSPDRAGSPLHF.

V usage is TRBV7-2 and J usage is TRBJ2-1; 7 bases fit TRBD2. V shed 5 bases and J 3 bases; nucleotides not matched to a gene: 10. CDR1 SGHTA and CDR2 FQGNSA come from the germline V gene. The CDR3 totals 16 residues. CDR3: CASSAPRGDLYNEQFF. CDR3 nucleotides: TGTGCCAGCAGCGCGCCCCGGGGGGACCTCTACAATGAGCAGTTCTTC. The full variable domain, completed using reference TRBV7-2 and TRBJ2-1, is GAGVSQSPSNKVTEKGKDVELRCDPISGHTALYWYRQSLGQGLEFLIYFQGNSAPDKSGLPSDRFSAERTGGSVSTLTIQRTQQEDSAVYLCASSAPRGDLYNEQFFGPGTRLTVL.

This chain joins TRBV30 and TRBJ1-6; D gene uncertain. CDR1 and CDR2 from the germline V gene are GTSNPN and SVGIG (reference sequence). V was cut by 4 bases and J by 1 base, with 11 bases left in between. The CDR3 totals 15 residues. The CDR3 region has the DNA TGTGCCTGGAACCGCGGGAAGTCCTATAATTCACCCCTCCACTTT. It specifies CAWNRGKSYNSPLHF.

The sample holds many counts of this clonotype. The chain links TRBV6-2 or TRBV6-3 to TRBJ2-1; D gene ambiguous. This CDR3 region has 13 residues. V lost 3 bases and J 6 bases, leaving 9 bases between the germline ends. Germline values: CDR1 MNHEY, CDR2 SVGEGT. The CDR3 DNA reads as TGTGCCAGCAGTTATTACGGGCTCAATGAGCAGTTCTTC. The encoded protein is CASSYYGLNEQFF.